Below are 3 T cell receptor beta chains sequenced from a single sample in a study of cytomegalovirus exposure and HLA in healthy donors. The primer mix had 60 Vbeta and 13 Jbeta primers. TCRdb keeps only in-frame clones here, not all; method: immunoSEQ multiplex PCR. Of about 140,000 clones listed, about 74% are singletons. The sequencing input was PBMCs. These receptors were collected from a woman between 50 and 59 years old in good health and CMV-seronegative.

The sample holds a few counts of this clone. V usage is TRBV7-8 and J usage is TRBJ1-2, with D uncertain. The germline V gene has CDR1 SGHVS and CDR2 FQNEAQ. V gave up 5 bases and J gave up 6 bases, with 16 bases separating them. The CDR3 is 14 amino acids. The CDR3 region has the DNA TGTGCCAGCAGCCCCCTACTAGAGGGCCATGGCTACACCTTC. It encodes CASSPLLEGHGYTF.

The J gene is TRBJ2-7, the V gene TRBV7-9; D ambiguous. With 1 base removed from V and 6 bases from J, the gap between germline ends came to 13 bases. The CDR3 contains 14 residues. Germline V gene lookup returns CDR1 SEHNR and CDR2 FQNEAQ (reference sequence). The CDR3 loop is CASSLEPQDREQYF. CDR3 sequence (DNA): TGTGCCAGCAGCTTAGAACCGCAGGATCGCGAGCAGTACTTC.

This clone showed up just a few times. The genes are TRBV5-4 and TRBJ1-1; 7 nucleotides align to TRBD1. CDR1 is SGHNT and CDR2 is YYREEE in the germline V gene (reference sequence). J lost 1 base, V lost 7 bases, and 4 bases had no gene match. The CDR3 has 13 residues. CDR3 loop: CASARQGNTEAFF. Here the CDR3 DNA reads TGTGCCAGCGCCCGACAGGGGAACACTGAAGCTTTCTTT.